This is a list of T cell receptor beta chains from one sample in a study of CD8 T cells in ankylosing spondylitis. TCRdb passed the 5' RACE reads through MiXCR, listing each CDR3 protein once. The top ten clones hold about 20% of a sample with fewer than 250,000 distinct CDR3 sequences, 8% to 11% of them seen once. Sequencing was carried out using blood, either unsorted or a sorted T cell fraction (not recorded which). The receptors were gathered from a male donor with ankylosing spondylitis or in good health (not recorded which). Both conserved end residues are part of each CDR3. Each record gives: D gene, clone size, V gene, CDR3 length, J gene, CDR3 DNA, CDR3 protein. D genes are given only for firm matches. Size is stated for part of the rows, as once, few or many counts, or as a class when the clone is expanded.

d_call: TRBD2; clone_size: -; v_call: TRBV7-9; cdr3_length: 14; j_call: TRBJ2-7; cdr3_nt: TGTGCCAGCGATATAGCGGGGGCCGCCTACGAGCAGTACTTC; cdr3_aa: CASDIAGAAYEQYF
d_call: -; clone_size: many; v_call: TRBV7-2; cdr3_length: 11; j_call: TRBJ2-1; cdr3_nt: TGTGCCAGCAGCTTACGAGGGGAGCAGTTCTTC; cdr3_aa: CASSLRGEQFF
d_call: -; clone_size: many; v_call: TRBV9; cdr3_length: 15; j_call: TRBJ2-3; cdr3_nt: TGTGCCAGCAGCGTAGAGCCGTTCTTTACAGATACGCAGTATTTT; cdr3_aa: CASSVEPFFTDTQYF
d_call: -; clone_size: few; v_call: TRBV6-5; cdr3_length: 12; j_call: TRBJ1-1; cdr3_nt: TGTGCCAGCGGGAACCCGAACACTGAAGCTTTCTTT; cdr3_aa: CASGNPNTEAFF
d_call: -; clone_size: few; v_call: TRBV2; cdr3_length: 17; j_call: TRBJ2-2; cdr3_nt: TGTGCCAGCAGTGAAGCGGGAGGACGTCCGAACACCGGGGAGCTGTTTTTT; cdr3_aa: CASSEAGGRPNTGELFF
d_call: -; clone_size: many; v_call: TRBV20-1; cdr3_length: 15; j_call: TRBJ2-3; cdr3_nt: TGCAGTGCTGAGGGGGGAGGGACTAGCACAGATACGCAGTATTTT; cdr3_aa: CSAEGGGTSTDTQYF
d_call: TRBD1; clone_size: many; v_call: TRBV29-1; cdr3_length: 16; j_call: TRBJ2-2; cdr3_nt: TGCAGCGTTGAAGACACAGGGGGCACGAACACCGGGGAGCTGTTTTTT; cdr3_aa: CSVEDTGGTNTGELFF
d_call: -; clone_size: many; v_call: TRBV20-1; cdr3_length: 14; j_call: TRBJ2-3; cdr3_nt: TGCAGTGCTCGGCGGGACCTTAGCACAGATACGCAGTATTTT; cdr3_aa: CSARRDLSTDTQYF
d_call: TRBD1; clone_size: many; v_call: TRBV5-1; cdr3_length: 14; j_call: TRBJ2-7; cdr3_nt: TGCGCCAGCAGCTACACAGGGGGCTTGGACGAGCAGTACTTC; cdr3_aa: CASSYTGGLDEQYF
d_call: -; clone_size: many; v_call: TRBV7-2; cdr3_length: 15; j_call: TRBJ2-3; cdr3_nt: TGTGCCAGCAGCTTAGGTGGGGGCCCCACAGATACGCAGTATTTT; cdr3_aa: CASSLGGGPTDTQYF
d_call: TRBD1; clone_size: -; v_call: TRBV29-1; cdr3_length: 16; j_call: TRBJ2-6; cdr3_nt: TGCAGCGTCAAGGGACAGGGTGTTTCTGGGGCCAACGTCCTGACTTTC; cdr3_aa: CSVKGQGVSGANVLTF
d_call: -; clone_size: many; v_call: TRBV11-2; cdr3_length: 14; j_call: TRBJ2-4; cdr3_nt: TGTGCCAGCAGCCCCGGGACAAGGAAAAACATTCAGTACTTC; cdr3_aa: CASSPGTRKNIQYF
d_call: TRBD2; clone_size: -; v_call: TRBV7-6; cdr3_length: 16; j_call: TRBJ2-2; cdr3_nt: TGTGCCAGCCAAAACCTAGCGGAGGGGAACACCGGGGAGCTGTTTTTT; cdr3_aa: CASQNLAEGNTGELFF
d_call: -; clone_size: many; v_call: TRBV3-1; cdr3_length: 13; j_call: TRBJ2-7; cdr3_nt: TGTGCCAGCAGCCAAGACGGAGCCTACGAGCAGTACTTC; cdr3_aa: CASSQDGAYEQYF
d_call: TRBD2; clone_size: many; v_call: TRBV6-5; cdr3_length: 11; j_call: TRBJ2-2; cdr3_nt: TGTGCCACCGGGGGGTTAGGGGAGCTGTTTTTT; cdr3_aa: CATGGLGELFF
d_call: TRBD1; clone_size: many; v_call: TRBV5-1; cdr3_length: 15; j_call: TRBJ1-5; cdr3_nt: TGCGCCAGCAGCTTGGCAGGGGGCGGTGAAAAGCCCCAGCATTTT; cdr3_aa: CASSLAGGGEKPQHF
d_call: -; clone_size: many; v_call: TRBV20-1; cdr3_length: 16; j_call: TRBJ1-5; cdr3_nt: TGCAGTGCTAGTGTTAGTGCGGGAAGGGGCAATCAGCCCCAGCATTTT; cdr3_aa: CSASVSAGRGNQPQHF